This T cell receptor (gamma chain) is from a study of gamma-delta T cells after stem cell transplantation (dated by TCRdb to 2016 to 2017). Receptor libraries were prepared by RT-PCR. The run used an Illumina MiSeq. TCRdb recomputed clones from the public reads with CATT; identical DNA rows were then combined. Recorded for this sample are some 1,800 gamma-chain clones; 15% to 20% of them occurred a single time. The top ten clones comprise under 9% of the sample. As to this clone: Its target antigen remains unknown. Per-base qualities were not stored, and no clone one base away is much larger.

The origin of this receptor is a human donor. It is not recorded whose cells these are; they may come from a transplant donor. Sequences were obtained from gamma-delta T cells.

CDR3 loop: CATWDRLRSDWIKTF. In nucleotide form, the sequence is TGTGCCACCTGGGATAGGCTACGTAGTGATTGGATCAAGACGTTT. This receptor chain uses TRGV8 and TRGJP2. Measured from the cysteine to the phenylalanine, the CDR3 is 15 residues long. The DNA shown is the 45-base CDR3, in frame from base 1. V ends up 0 bases short and J 3 bases short, with an unmatched junction base count of 4. CDR1 and CDR2 are read off the germline V gene as VENAVY and YDSYNSRV.